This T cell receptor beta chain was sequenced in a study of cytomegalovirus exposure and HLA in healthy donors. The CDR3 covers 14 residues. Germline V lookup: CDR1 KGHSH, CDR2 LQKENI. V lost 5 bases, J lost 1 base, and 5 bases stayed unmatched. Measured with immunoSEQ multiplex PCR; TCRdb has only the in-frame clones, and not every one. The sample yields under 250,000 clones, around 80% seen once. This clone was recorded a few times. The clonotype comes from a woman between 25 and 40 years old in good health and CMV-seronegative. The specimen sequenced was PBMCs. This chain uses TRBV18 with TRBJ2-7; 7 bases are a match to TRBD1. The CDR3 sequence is CASSSRTGSYEQYF. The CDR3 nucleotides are TGTGCCAGCTCATCCCGGACAGGTTCCTACGAGCAGTACTTC.